This T cell receptor (beta chain) was captured in a study of cytotoxic CD8 clonotypes in ibrutinib-treated CLL. Background on the study: Response samples were taken after a median of approximately 12 months on treatment, range 6 to 36. General study findings and limits: Clonality rose at ibrutinib response, held steady in sustained remission, and fell toward baseline at progression. Patients had baseline clonality above age-matched healthy donors, and this clonality moved with circulating CD8+ T-cell counts. Collection times varied between progressing and sustained-remission patients.

The V segment lost 2 bases and the J segment 1 base; nucleotides outside the gene matches: 4. From germline, CDR1 is PRHDT and CDR2 FYEKMQ (reference sequence). The CDR3 has 15 amino acids. On this clone itself: The antigen is unknown.

The repertoire was sequenced with immunoSEQ multiplex PCR; TCRdb's copy has only in-frame clones and lacks some. The data show 190,000 or so clones, about two thirds seen once. The rearrangement uses TRBV13 and TRBJ2-7, with 8 bases that match TRBD1. Sequenced material: PBMCs, taken after 24 months of ibrutinib treatment. This receptor was taken from a human donor with chronic lymphocytic leukemia. DNA for the CDR3: TGTGCCAGCAGCTTATGGGACAGGTCGTCCTACGAGCAGTACTTC. Encoded protein: CASSLWDRSSYEQYF.